The sequence of this T cell receptor (beta chain) was determined in a study of PD-L1 blockade in urothelial cancer. Sample time point: pretreatment peripheral blood. The CDR3 contains 15 residues. V shed 4 bases and J 6 bases; nucleotides not matched to a gene: 10. Germline V gene sequence: CDR1 MDHEN, CDR2 SYDVKM. Clones were sequenced by immunoSEQ multiplex PCR, and TCRdb holds only the in-frame ones, with some missing. The sample holds 50,000 or so clones, roughly 80% seen once. The receptor's source is a man in his 70s with urothelial cancer. The sequencing used PBMCs, collected around atezolizumab (anti-PD-L1) treatment. The chain couples TRBV28 to TRBJ2-7; 9 nucleotides align to TRBD1. The CDR3 reads CASSYPRDRVGEQYF. The DNA for the CDR3 is TGTGCCAGCAGTTACCCCCGGGACAGGGTCGGCGAGCAGTACTTC.